A selection of T cell receptor beta chains follows, all from one sample in a study of T cell changes during pregnancy in multiple sclerosis. Produced via immunoSEQ multiplex PCR; TCRdb's table is partial and in-frame only. The sample comprises approximately 93,000 clones, less than 95% of which are singletons, and approximately 0.99% rests with the top ten. Specimen: peripheral blood, collected before pregnancy. These receptors all come from a female donor with multiple sclerosis, enrolled in a pregnancy study. The CDR3 runs from the conserved cysteine through the conserved F or W. D genes are given only for firm matches. Some rows mark clone size as missing; the rest say once, few, many or name a class of expanded clone.

abundance	j_gene	v_gene	d_gene	CDR3nt	CDR3aa
NA	TRBJ1-2	TRBV5-1	TRBD1	TGCGCCAGCAGCTTGGAAAGGACAGGGGTAAGCAACTATGGCTACACCTTC	CASSLERTGVSNYGYTF
once	TRBJ2-5	TRBV7-8	NA	TGTGCCAGCAGCCCCTCATCTAGGCAAGAGACCCAGTACTTC	CASSPSSRQETQYF
NA	TRBJ1-2	TRBV29-1	NA	TGCAGCGTTGAACTCGGACTCTATGGCTACACCTTC	CSVELGLYGYTF
NA	TRBJ1-2	TRBV7-9	TRBD1	TGTGCCAGCAGCTTAGACCCGGGACAGGGGAGGAGCTATGGCTACACCTTC	CASSLDPGQGRSYGYTF
NA	TRBJ1-4	TRBV6-5	TRBD1	TGTGCCAGCAGTTCCGGGACAGTAAATGAAAAACTGTTTTTT	CASSSGTVNEKLFF
NA	TRBJ1-1	TRBV18	NA	TGTGCCAGCTCACCACTGGAGGTGGGGAACACTGAAGCTTTCTTT	CASSPLEVGNTEAFF
NA	TRBJ2-7	TRBV5-1	NA	TGCGCCAGCAGCTTGAGGACATCCGGGTCCTACGAGCAGTACTTC	CASSLRTSGSYEQYF
NA	TRBJ2-1	TRBV7-9	TRBD2	TGTGCCAGCAGCTCGATAGCGGGGGGCCCTGGGCTGTTCTTC	CASSSIAGGPGLFF
NA	TRBJ1-5	TRBV19	NA	TGTGCCAGTAGTATAAATGGGAGGAGCAATCAGCCCCAGCATTTT	CASSINGRSNQPQHF
NA	TRBJ2-2	TRBV14	TRBD2	TGTGCCAGCAGCCGAGTGACTAGCGGGATCGCCGGGGAGCTGTTTTTT	CASSRVTSGIAGELFF
few	TRBJ1-3	TRBV6-6	NA	TGTGCCAGCAGTATCCGGGGCTCTGGAAACACCATATATTTT	CASSIRGSGNTIYF
NA	TRBJ2-7	TRBV6-1	NA	TGTGCCAGCAGTGTAACACAGGGAAAGGGGCCCTACGAGCAGTACTTC	CASSVTQGKGPYEQYF
few	TRBJ1-2	TRBV4-3	TRBD1	TGCGCCAGCAGCCCGGGACAGGGTACTAACTATGGCTACACCTTC	CASSPGQGTNYGYTF
NA	TRBJ2-2	TRBV4-1	NA	TGCGCCAGCAGCCAAGACAGGGTACCGGCCGGGGAGCTGTTTTTT	CASSQDRVPAGELFF
NA	TRBJ2-7	TRBV12-5	NA	TGTGCTAGTGGTTTAGGGGACAACGAGCAGTACTTC	CASGLGDNEQYF
few	TRBJ1-2	TRBV28	NA	TGTGCCAGCAGTTTATGGGGGGAGGACTATGGCTACACCTTC	CASSLWGEDYGYTF
once	TRBJ2-1	TRBV7-3	TRBD1	TGTGCCAGCAGCTCCGACAGGGGGCTGGAGCAGTTCTTC	CASSSDRGLEQFF
NA	TRBJ2-1	TRBV6-1	NA	TGTGCCAGGGGGCGATACAATGAGCAGTTCTTC	CARGRYNEQFF
NA	TRBJ2-7	TRBV18	TRBD2	TGTGCCAGCTCACGAGGCGAGGGGGGACTAGCGGGCCGGGGCTCCTACGAGCAGTACTTC	CASSRGEGGLAGRGSYEQYF
NA	TRBJ1-1	TRBV10-3	NA	TGTGCCGTTGCCTGGACTCGTCAGAACACTGAAGCTTTCTTT	CAVAWTRQNTEAFF
NA	TRBJ2-2	TRBV5-6	NA	TGTGCCAGCAGCTTTCTGGACAGAAACACCGGGGAGCTGTTTTTT	CASSFLDRNTGELFF
NA	TRBJ1-2	TRBV29-1	TRBD1	TGCAGCGCCCTAGGACAGGGGGATGGCTACACCTTC	CSALGQGDGYTF
few	TRBJ2-1	TRBV6-4	TRBD2	TGTGCCAGCAGTCGGACTAGTCGGAATGAGCAGTTCTTC	CASSRTSRNEQFF
NA	TRBJ1-2	TRBV6-4	NA	TGTGCCAGCAGTGAGACGGGGAGGCCTAACTATGGCTACACCTTC	CASSETGRPNYGYTF
few	TRBJ1-2	TRBV6-1	TRBD1	TGTGCCAGCAGTGGAGACAGGGTTGGCTACACCTTC	CASSGDRVGYTF
NA	TRBJ1-1	TRBV4-2	NA	TGTGCCAGCAGAGATTTTCGGGGGTCCACTGAAGCTTTCTTT	CASRDFRGSTEAFF
NA	TRBJ2-3	TRBV7-9	TRBD2	TGTGCCAGCAGCTTAGCGCCCGGACTAGCAATTAGGAATACGCAGTATTTT	CASSLAPGLAIRNTQYF
NA	TRBJ2-1	TRBV5-4	NA	TGTGCCAGCAGTCCGCCGATACCCCCGGGAGGAGGGGGGTTTAGTGAGCAGTTCTTC	CASSPPIPPGGGGFSEQFF
once	TRBJ2-5	TRBV7-5	NA	TGTGTCAGAAGCGGGACTAAGGAAGAGACCCAGTACTTC	CVRSGTKEETQYF
NA	TRBJ2-2	TRBV6-5	TRBD1	TGTGCCAGCAGTTACTCGAAGGGGGCGGCCGGGGAGCTGTTTTTT	CASSYSKGAAGELFF
NA	TRBJ2-3	TRBV2	TRBD1	TGTGCCAGCAAGGGACAGGGGGCTGATACGCAGTATTTT	CASKGQGADTQYF
NA	TRBJ2-1	TRBV7-9	NA	TGTGCCAGCAGCCCTCCGGGTGGTGTGTCCTCCTACAATGAGCAGTTCTTC	CASSPPGGVSSYNEQFF
NA	TRBJ1-6	TRBV12-5	NA	TGTGCTAGTGGTGCCCCGGGAGTCAGGAGGAGTTCACCCCTCCACTTT	CASGAPGVRRSSPLHF
NA	TRBJ2-2	TRBV30	NA	TGTGCCTGGAGTGTACGAGCGACCGGGGAGCTGTTTTTT	CAWSVRATGELFF
NA	TRBJ1-3	TRBV9	NA	TGTGCCAGCAGCTTCGGGGTCAGCTCTGGAAACACCATATATTTT	CASSFGVSSGNTIYF
once	TRBJ1-1	TRBV2	TRBD1	TGTGCCAGCAGTGAACGGACAGGTATGAACACTGAAGCTTTCTTT	CASSERTGMNTEAFF
NA	TRBJ1-3	TRBV6-5	NA	TGTGCCAGCAGGAGCCCAGGGGCTGGAAACACCATATATTTT	CASRSPGAGNTIYF
NA	TRBJ2-3	TRBV6-5	NA	TGTGCCAGCAGTGCCCTCGAGGGGGTCACAGATACGCAGTATTTT	CASSALEGVTDTQYF
NA	TRBJ2-7	TRBV7-8	NA	TGTGCCAGCAGCTTAGTTGACACCACCTACGAGCAGTACTTC	CASSLVDTTYEQYF
NA	TRBJ2-7	TRBV5-1	TRBD1	TGCGCCAGCAGCTTCGCAGGGGGAGTATACGAGCAGTACTTC	CASSFAGGVYEQYF
NA	TRBJ2-7	TRBV30	TRBD1	TGTGCCTGGAGCGTGGGACAGTCCCTTGTGGACGAGCAGTACTTC	CAWSVGQSLVDEQYF
NA	TRBJ2-2	TRBV5-5	TRBD2	TGTGCCAGCAGCTTGTTTCTAGCGGGAGAAAGTACCGGGGAGCTGTTTTTT	CASSLFLAGESTGELFF
NA	TRBJ2-3	TRBV2	TRBD2	TGTGCCAGCAAGAGACTAGCGGGAGGGCCCTCAGATACGCAGTATTTT	CASKRLAGGPSDTQYF
NA	TRBJ1-1	TRBV7-3	TRBD1	TGTGCCAGCAGCCGTGAAGCAGGGGGCCTGAACACTGAAGCTTTCTTT	CASSREAGGLNTEAFF
NA	TRBJ1-3	TRBV28	TRBD1	TGTGCCAGCCATGACAGGGTCTTGGTCTCTGGAAACACCATATATTTT	CASHDRVLVSGNTIYF
NA	TRBJ2-2	TRBV7-3	TRBD2	TGTGCCAGCAGCTTAACCGCTAGCGGGAACACCGGGGAGCTGTTTTTT	CASSLTASGNTGELFF
NA	TRBJ2-4	TRBV28	NA	TGTGCCAGCAGTTTAAACCCCCAGGGACTCCTAGCCAAAAACATTCAGTACTTC	CASSLNPQGLLAKNIQYF